Below, 21 T cell receptor beta chains from the same sample are listed, as sequenced in a study of cytomegalovirus exposure and HLA in healthy donors. With 60 Vbeta and 13 Jbeta primers, the PCR was carried out. The protocol was immunoSEQ multiplex PCR, while the TCRdb copy is restricted to in-frame clones and leaves out a portion. The repertoire holds 210,000 or so clones, with about 85% as singletons. Sequences were obtained from PBMCs. The receptors were gathered from a human donor in good health.

The chain recombines TRBV27 with TRBJ1-6, with a tentative D call TRBD1 (5 bases). V shed 2 bases and J shed 7 bases, with 12 bases lying between them. This CDR3 region has 15 residues. Germline loops: CDR1 MNHEY, CDR2 SMNVEV (reference sequence). The CDR3 protein is CASSLGRAPNSPLHF. The CDR3 bases are TGTGCCAGCAGTTTAGGCAGGGCACCAAATTCACCCCTCCACTTT.

As to this clone: The junction departs from germline at one end; a sequencing error may be responsible. The chain is built from TRBV7-7 and TRBJ2-3; a possible D gene is TRBD1 (5 bases). CDR3 length: 14 residues. CDR1 and CDR2 from the germline V gene are SSHAT and FNYEAQ (reference sequence). CDR3 DNA: TGTGCTAGCAGCCGCATGGGGCGCGGAGATACGCAGTATTTT. Translated: CASSRMGRGDTQYF.

V and J are TRBV6-6 and TRBJ1-3; D is possibly TRBD1 (6 bases). V shed 4 bases and J shed 4 bases, with 14 bases lying between them. The CDR3 totals 15 residues. Per germline, CDR1 MNHNY and CDR2 SVGAGI (reference sequence). Written as DNA, the CDR3 is TGTGCCAGCAGTTCCAGGGGCCCGGGGGGAAACACCATATATTTT. This sequence encodes CASSSRGPGGNTIYF.

The table lists this clone with a count of one. The genes are TRBV28 and TRBJ2-1, with 7 bases aligning to TRBD2. This CDR3 is 16 amino acids long. Germline CDR1 and CDR2: MDHEN and SYDVKM. Trimming cost V 5 bases and J 4 bases; bases outside gene matches: 11. The CDR3 here is CASSTLGRGWYNEQFF. In nucleotides, the CDR3 is TGTGCCAGCAGTACCCTAGGGCGGGGGTGGTACAATGAGCAGTTCTTC.

This chain joins TRBV5-6 and TRBJ2-1, with a weak D call TRBD2 (6 bases). CDR3 length equals 16 residues. The V gene lost 0 bases and the J gene lost 0 bases, with 10 bases spanning the gap. Germline V gene data show CDR1 as SGHDT and CDR2 as YYEEEE. The CDR3 reads CASSLGGTRSYNEQFF. CDR3 nucleotide sequence: TGTGCCAGCAGCTTGGGTGGGACTCGCTCCTACAATGAGCAGTTCTTC.

The V call is TRBV7-8, the J call TRBJ2-1; tentatively, D is TRBD2 (7 bases). Looked up from germline, CDR1 is SGHVS and CDR2 is FQNEAQ. This CDR3 spans 15 amino acids. Trimming left V 8 bases short and J 5 bases short, with 19 bases between. The CDR3: CASRSIQGRDNEQFF. The CDR3 coding sequence is TGTGCCAGCCGATCTATTCAGGGGAGGGACAATGAGCAGTTCTTC.

J is TRBJ1-1 and V is TRBV10-3; 7 nucleotides line up with TRBD1. The CDR3 is 13 residues long. The J segment lost 4 bases and the V segment lost 6 bases, leaving 5 bases of the junction unmatched. Germline V gene lookup returns CDR1 ENHRY and CDR2 SYGVKD. CDR3: CAIRQGVGTEAFF. Written as DNA, the CDR3 is TGTGCCATCAGGCAGGGGGTCGGCACTGAAGCTTTCTTT.

For the CDR3, the DNA is TGTGCCAGCAGCAACCGAGCGGGCGACACAAACAATGAGCAGTTCTTC. Encoded protein: CASSNRAGDTNNEQFF. The rearrangement uses TRBV7-2 and TRBJ2-1; D may be TRBD2 (6 bases). Germline V gene sequence: CDR1 SGHTA, CDR2 FQGNSA. CDR3 length equals 16 residues. Trimming left V 5 bases short and J 5 bases short, with 19 bases between.

The V and J genes are TRBV7-6 and TRBJ1-2; TRBD1 aligns across 8 bases. Per the germline V gene, CDR1 is SGHVS and CDR2 is FNYEAQ. The CDR3 has 15 amino acids. V shed 1 base, J shed 3 bases, and the junction held 4 bases outside the gene matches. DNA for the CDR3: TGTGCCAGCAGCTTAGAGGCAGGGGGCGACTATGGCTACACCTTC. Protein sequence: CASSLEAGGDYGYTF.

The chain has TRBV28 and TRBJ2-7; D gene unclear. Trimming pared 5 bases from V and 4 bases from J, leaving 12 bases between. The CDR3 loop spans 13 amino acids. The germline CDR1 and CDR2 sequences are MDHEN and SYDVKM. CDR3 sequence: CASSIGGRYEQYF. The DNA for the CDR3 is TGTGCCAGCAGTATTGGCGGCCGTTACGAGCAGTACTTC.

This sequence joins TRBV2 and TRBJ2-5; D gene uncertain. This CDR3 is 12 amino acids long. CDR1 and CDR2 (germline): SNHLY, FYNNEI. The V end lost 4 bases, the J end lost 5 bases, and 8 bases lay between the germline ends. The CDR3 spells CASSASGETQYF. CDR3 coding DNA: TGTGCCAGCAGTGCCTCCGGGGAGACCCAGTACTTC.

The chain recombines TRBV28 with TRBJ1-2; D is perhaps TRBD1 (6 bases). The CDR3 is made up of 13 amino acids. Trimming removed 7 bases at V and 4 bases at J, with 13 bases between. CDR1 MDHEN and CDR2 SYDVKM come from the germline V gene. In DNA, the CDR3 is TGTGCCAGCACCTGGACAGTCGCCTATGGCTACACCTTC. Encoded protein: CASTWTVAYGYTF.

The chain links TRBV18 to TRBJ2-1; D is ambiguous. This CDR3 region has 17 residues. V was clipped by 1 base and J by 2 bases, with 15 bases between them. The germline CDR1 and CDR2 sequences are KGHSH and LQKENI. The CDR3, as DNA: TGTGCCAGCTCACCACTAGTCCCTAGTGTTACCTACAATGAGCAGTTCTTC. This codes for CASSPLVPSVTYNEQFF.

This chain uses TRBV6-1 with TRBJ1-2; no clear D gene. The CDR3 extends over 15 amino acids. Germline CDR1 MNHNS, CDR2 SASEGT. Trimming removed 6 bases from V and 1 base from J, with 15 bases in between. CDR3 amino acids: CASRGTSPINYGYTF. For the CDR3, the DNA is TGTGCCAGCAGAGGCACTAGCCCCATTAACTATGGCTACACCTTC.

The rearrangement links TRBV29-1 to TRBJ2-5; 9 nucleotides align to TRBD1. This CDR3 has 14 residues. CDR1 SQVTM and CDR2 ANQGSEA come from the germline V gene. V shed 7 bases and J 6 bases; nucleotides not matched to a gene: 12. Here the CDR3 DNA reads TGCAGCGCCGCCATGACAGGGGGTAGTCAGACCCAGTACTTC. Translating it yields CSAAMTGGSQTQYF.

CDR3 loop: CAPLPVQGPNQPQHF. The CDR3 DNA reads TGTGCTCCCCTCCCGGTCCAGGGTCCAAATCAGCCCCAGCATTTT. The V gene is TRBV12-5, the J gene TRBJ1-5; D is possibly TRBD1 (5 bases). Looked up from germline, CDR1 is LGHNT and CDR2 is FRNRAP. The CDR3 runs 15 residues. V gave up 11 bases and J gave up 4 bases, with 21 bases separating them.

The rearrangement uses TRBV4-1 and TRBJ1-1; tentative D call: TRBD1 (5 bases). Germline V gives CDR1 MGHRA, CDR2 YSYEKL. The CDR3 is 14 amino acids. V was clipped by 4 bases and J by 5 bases, with 14 bases between them. The CDR3 nucleotides read TGCGCCAGCAGCCCACTTTCGGGGGTGACTGAAGCTTTCTTT. Translation: CASSPLSGVTEAFF.

The J gene is TRBJ2-6, the V gene TRBV5-5; 8 bases fit TRBD1. The J segment lost 2 bases and the V segment lost 4 bases, leaving 2 bases of the junction unmatched. CDR1 and CDR2 (germline): SGHKS, YYEKEE (reference sequence). CDR3 size: 15 residues. The chain's CDR3 is CASSQDRAGANVLTF. DNA of the CDR3: TGTGCCAGCAGCCAGGACAGGGCTGGGGCCAACGTCCTGACTTTC.

This chain connects TRBV27 to TRBJ2-7, with D tentatively TRBD1 (6 bases). V dropped 1 base and J dropped 5 bases, with 9 bases sitting between them. Germline-derived CDR1 and CDR2 are MNHEY and SMNVEV (reference sequence). This CDR3 has 13 amino acids. CDR3 DNA: TGTGCCAGCAGTTTATTATGGGGGCACGAGCAGTACTTC. Protein sequence: CASSLLWGHEQYF.

The V and J genes are TRBV5-6 and TRBJ2-7; D call uncertain. V was trimmed by 0 bases and J by 7 bases, leaving 8 bases between them. Germline CDR1 and CDR2: SGHDT and YYEEEE. CDR3 length: 12 residues. The CDR3 here is CASSLDFGEQYF. CDR3 bases: TGTGCCAGCAGCTTGGACTTCGGGGAGCAGTACTTC.

The genes are TRBV19 and TRBJ2-7, with TRBD1 matching over 7 bases. Germline values: CDR1 LNHDA, CDR2 SQIVND (reference sequence). V gave up 3 bases and J gave up 2 bases; unmatched junction bases: 4. The CDR3 spans 14 residues. CDR3 sequence (DNA): TGTGCCAGTAGTATGGGGGACAGAGCCTACGAGCAGTACTTC. Translation gives CASSMGDRAYEQYF. Combining the CDR3 with reference TRBV19 and TRBJ2-7 gives the whole variable domain DGGITQSPKYLFRKEGQNVTLSCEQNLNHDAMYWYRQDPGQGLRLIYYSQIVNDFQKGDIAEGYSVSREKKESFPLTVTSAQKNPTAFYLCASSMGDRAYEQYFGPGTRLTVT.